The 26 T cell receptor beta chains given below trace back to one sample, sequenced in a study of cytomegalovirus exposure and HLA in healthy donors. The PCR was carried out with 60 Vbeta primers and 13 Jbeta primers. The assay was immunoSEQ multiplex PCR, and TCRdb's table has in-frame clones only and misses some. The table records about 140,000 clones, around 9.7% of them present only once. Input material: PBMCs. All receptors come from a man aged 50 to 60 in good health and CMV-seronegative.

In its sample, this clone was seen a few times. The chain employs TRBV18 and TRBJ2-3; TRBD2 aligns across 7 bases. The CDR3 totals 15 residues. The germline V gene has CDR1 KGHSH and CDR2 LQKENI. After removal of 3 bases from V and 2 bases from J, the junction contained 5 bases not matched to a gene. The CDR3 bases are TGTGCCAGCTCACCTAGCGGGTCCCACACAGATACGCAGTATTTT. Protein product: CASSPSGSHTDTQYF.

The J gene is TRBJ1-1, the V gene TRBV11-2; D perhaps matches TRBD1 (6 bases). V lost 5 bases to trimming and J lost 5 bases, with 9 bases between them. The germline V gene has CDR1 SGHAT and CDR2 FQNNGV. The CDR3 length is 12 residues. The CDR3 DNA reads TGTGCCAGCAGCCAGGGGACAACTGAAGCTTTCTTT. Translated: CASSQGTTEAFF. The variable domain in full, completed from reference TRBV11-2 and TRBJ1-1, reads EAGVAQSPRYKIIEKRQSVAFWCNPISGHATLYWYQQILGQGPKLLIQFQNNGVVDDSQLPKDRFSAERLKGVDSTLKIQPAKLEDSAVYLCASSQGTTEAFFGQGTRLTVV.

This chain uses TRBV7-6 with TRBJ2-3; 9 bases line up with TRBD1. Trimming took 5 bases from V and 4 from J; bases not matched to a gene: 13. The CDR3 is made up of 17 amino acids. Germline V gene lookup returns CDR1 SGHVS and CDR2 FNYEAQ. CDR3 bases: TGTGCCAGCAGCCTATCCAGACAGGGGGTGGGAGCAGATACGCAGTATTTT. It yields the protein CASSLSRQGVGADTQYF.

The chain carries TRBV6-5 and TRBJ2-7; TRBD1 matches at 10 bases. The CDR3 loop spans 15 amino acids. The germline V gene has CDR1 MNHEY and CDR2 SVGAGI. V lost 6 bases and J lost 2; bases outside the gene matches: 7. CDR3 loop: CASRETGTGAYEQYF. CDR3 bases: TGTGCCAGCAGAGAAACCGGGACAGGGGCCTACGAGCAGTACTTC.

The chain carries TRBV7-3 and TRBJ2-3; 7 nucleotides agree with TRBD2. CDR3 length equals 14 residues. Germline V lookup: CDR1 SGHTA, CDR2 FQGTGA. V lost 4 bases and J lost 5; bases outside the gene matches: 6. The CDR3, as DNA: TGTGCCAGCAGCTGGGGTGGGGGGGAAGATACGCAGTATTTT. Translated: CASSWGGGEDTQYF. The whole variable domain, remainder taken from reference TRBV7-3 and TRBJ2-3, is GAGVSQTPSNKVTEKGKYVELRCDPISGHTALYWYRQSLGQGPEFLIYFQGTGAADDSGLPNDRFFAVRPEGSVSTLKIQRTERGDSAVYLCASSWGGGEDTQYFGPGTRLTVL.

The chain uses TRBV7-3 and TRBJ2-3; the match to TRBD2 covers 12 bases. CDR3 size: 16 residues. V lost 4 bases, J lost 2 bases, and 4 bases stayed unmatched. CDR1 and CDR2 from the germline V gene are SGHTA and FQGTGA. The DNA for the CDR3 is TGTGCCAGCAGCTCCCTAGCGGGAGGGATCACAGATACGCAGTATTTT. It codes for CASSSLAGGITDTQYF.

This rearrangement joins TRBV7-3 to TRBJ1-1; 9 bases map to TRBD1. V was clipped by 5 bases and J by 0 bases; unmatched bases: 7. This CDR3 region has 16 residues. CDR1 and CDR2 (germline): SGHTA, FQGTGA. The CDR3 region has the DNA TGTGCCAGCAGCGTACAGGGGGCCGGAATGAACACTGAAGCTTTCTTT. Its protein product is CASSVQGAGMNTEAFF.

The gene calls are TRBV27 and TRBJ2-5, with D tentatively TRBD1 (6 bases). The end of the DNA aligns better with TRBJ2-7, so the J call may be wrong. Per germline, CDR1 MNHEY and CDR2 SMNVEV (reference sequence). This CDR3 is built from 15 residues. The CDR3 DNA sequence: TGTGCCAGCAGGGGATGGGGCGGGCAGGGGAACGAGCAGTACTTC. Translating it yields CASRGWGGQGNEQYF.

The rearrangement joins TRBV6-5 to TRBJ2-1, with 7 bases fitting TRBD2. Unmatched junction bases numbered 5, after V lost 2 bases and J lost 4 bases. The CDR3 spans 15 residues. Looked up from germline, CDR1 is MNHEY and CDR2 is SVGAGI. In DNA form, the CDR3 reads TGTGCCAGCAGTTACCGGCGGGAGCTATACAATGAGCAGTTCTTC. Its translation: CASSYRRELYNEQFF.

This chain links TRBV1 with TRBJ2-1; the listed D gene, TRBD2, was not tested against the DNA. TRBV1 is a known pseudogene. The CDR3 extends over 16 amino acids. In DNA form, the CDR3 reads TGCACCAGCAGCCAAGAACGACAGCGGGAGGTCAATGAGCAGTTCTTC. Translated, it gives CTSSQERQREVNEQFF.

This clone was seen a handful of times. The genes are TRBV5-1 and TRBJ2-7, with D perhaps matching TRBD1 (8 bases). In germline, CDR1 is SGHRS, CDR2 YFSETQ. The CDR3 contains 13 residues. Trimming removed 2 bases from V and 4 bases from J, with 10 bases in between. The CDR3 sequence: CASSLQGGYEQYF. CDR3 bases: TGCGCCAGCAGCTTACAGGGGGGGTACGAGCAGTACTTC.

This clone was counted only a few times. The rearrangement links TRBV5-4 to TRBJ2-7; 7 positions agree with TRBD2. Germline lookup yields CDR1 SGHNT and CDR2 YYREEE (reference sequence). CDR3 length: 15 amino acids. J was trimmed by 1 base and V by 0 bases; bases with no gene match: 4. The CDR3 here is CASSLGGGRSYEQYF. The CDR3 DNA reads TGTGCCAGCAGCTTGGGGGGCGGGAGATCCTACGAGCAGTACTTC. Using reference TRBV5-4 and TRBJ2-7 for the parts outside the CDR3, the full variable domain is ETGVTQSPTHLIKTRGQQVTLRCSSQSGHNTVSWYQQALGQGPQFIFQYYREEENGRGNFPPRFSGLQFPNYSSELNVNALELDDSALYLCASSLGGGRSYEQYFGPGTRLTVT.

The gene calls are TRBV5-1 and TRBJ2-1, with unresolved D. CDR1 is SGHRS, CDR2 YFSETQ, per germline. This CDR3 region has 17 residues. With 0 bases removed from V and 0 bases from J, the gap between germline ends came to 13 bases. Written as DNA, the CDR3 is TGCGCCAGCAGCTTGGAGGTTAGCTCACGCTCCTACAATGAGCAGTTCTTC. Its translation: CASSLEVSSRSYNEQFF.

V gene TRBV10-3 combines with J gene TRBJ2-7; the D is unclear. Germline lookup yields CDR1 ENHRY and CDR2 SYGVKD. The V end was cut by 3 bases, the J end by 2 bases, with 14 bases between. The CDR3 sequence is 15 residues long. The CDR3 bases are TGTGCCATCAGTGATCTCACAGTCACCACCTACGAGCAGTACTTC. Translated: CAISDLTVTTYEQYF.

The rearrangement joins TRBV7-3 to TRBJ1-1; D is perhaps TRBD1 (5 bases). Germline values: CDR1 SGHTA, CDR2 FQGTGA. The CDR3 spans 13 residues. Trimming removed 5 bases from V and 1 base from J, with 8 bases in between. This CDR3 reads CASSTGQNTEAFF. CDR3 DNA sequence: TGTGCCAGCAGCACCGGACAGAACACTGAAGCTTTCTTT.

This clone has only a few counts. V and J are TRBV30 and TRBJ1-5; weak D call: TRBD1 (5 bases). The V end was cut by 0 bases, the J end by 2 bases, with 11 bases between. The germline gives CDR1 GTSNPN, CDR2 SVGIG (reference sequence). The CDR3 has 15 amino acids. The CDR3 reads CAWSVGGLGNQPQHF. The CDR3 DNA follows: TGTGCCTGGAGTGTGGGGGGGTTGGGCAATCAGCCCCAGCATTTT.

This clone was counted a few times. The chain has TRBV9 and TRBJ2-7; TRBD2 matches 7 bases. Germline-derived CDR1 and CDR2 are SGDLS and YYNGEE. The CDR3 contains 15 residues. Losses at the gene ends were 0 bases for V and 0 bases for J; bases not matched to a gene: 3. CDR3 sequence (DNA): TGTGCCAGCAGCGTAGGGGACTACCTCTCCTACGAGCAGTACTTC. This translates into CASSVGDYLSYEQYF.

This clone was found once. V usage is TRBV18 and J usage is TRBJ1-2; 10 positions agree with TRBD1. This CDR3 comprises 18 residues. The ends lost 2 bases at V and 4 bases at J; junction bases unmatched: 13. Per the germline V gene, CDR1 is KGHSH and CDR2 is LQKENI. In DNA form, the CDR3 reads TGTGCCAGCTCACCAGACCCTCCTCGACAGGGGGCGGTCTATGGCTACACCTTC. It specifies CASSPDPPRQGAVYGYTF.

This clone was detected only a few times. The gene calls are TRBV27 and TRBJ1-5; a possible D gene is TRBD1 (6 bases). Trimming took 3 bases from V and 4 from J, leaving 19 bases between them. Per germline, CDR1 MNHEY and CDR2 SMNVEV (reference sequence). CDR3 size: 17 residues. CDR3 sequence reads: CASSFLQGIGVNQPQHF. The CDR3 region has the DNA TGTGCCAGCAGTTTTTTACAGGGTATAGGAGTAAATCAGCCCCAGCATTTT.

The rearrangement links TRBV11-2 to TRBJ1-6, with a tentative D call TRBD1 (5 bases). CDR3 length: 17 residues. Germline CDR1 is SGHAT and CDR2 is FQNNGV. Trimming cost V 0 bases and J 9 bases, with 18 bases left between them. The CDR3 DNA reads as TGTGCCAGCAGCTTAGAGGGGCGTGGCCTTCTGAGTTCACCCCTCCACTTT. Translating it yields CASSLEGRGLLSSPLHF.

This CDR3 is CASSLGSSFYEQYF. The CDR3 coding sequence is TGTGCCAGCAGCTTAGGCTCTAGTTTCTACGAGCAGTACTTC. The V call is TRBV11-2, the J call TRBJ2-7; D gene unclear. Germline V gene lookup returns CDR1 SGHAT and CDR2 FQNNGV. The CDR3 covers 14 residues. Trimming cost V 1 base and J 3 bases, with 10 bases left between them.

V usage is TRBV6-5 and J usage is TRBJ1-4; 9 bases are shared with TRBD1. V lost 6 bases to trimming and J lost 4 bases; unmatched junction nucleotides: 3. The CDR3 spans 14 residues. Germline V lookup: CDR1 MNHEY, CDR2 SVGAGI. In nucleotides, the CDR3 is TGTGCCAGCAGCCGGGACAGGGTTAATGAAAAACTGTTTTTT. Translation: CASSRDRVNEKLFF.

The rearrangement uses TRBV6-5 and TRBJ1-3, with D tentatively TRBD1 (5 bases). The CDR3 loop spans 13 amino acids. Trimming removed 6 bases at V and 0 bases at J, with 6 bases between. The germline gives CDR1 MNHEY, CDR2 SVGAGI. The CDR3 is CASRTDSGNTIYF. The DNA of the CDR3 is TGTGCCAGCAGGACAGACTCTGGAAACACCATATATTTT.

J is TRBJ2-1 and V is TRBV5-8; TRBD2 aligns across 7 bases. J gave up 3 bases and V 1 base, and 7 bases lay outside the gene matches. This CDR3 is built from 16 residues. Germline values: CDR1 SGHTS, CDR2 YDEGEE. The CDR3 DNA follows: TGTGCCAGCAGCTTGCCTGTAAGCGGGGACTACAATGAGCAGTTCTTC. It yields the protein CASSLPVSGDYNEQFF. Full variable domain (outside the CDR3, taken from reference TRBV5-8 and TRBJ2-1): EAGVTQSPTHLIKTRGQQATLRCSPISGHTSVYWYQQALGLGLQFLLWYDEGEERNRGNFPPRFSGRQFPNYSSELNVNALELEDSALYLCASSLPVSGDYNEQFFGPGTRLTVL.

The CDR3 coding sequence is TGTGCCAGCAGCGGGGGACTAGCGGGCACCACAGATACGCAGTATTTT. This gives the protein CASSGGLAGTTDTQYF. V and J are TRBV7-3 and TRBJ2-3; 12 nucleotides align to TRBD2. V shed 5 bases and J 2 bases; nucleotides not matched to a gene: 5. This CDR3 has 16 residues. The germline CDR1 and CDR2 sequences are SGHTA and FQGTGA.

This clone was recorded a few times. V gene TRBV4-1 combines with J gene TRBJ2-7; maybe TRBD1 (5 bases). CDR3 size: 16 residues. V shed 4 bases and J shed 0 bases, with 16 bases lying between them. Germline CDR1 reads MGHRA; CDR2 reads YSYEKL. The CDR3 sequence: CASSPLGQTSSYEQYF. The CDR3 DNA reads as TGCGCCAGCAGCCCCCTAGGACAAACGAGCTCCTACGAGCAGTACTTC.